This entry concerns a single T cell receptor (beta chain). The antigen is undetermined. Gene names are mouse gene names. The read terminates 4 residues before the CDR3 end, so the remaining end is supplied by the germline J gene. This specimen belongs to a study of CD8+ T cells in alopecia areata. This CDR3 spans 13 amino acids. In germline, CDR1 is SGHDT, CDR2 FRDEAV. Cells from pooled cutaneous lymph nodes were sorted by CD4, CD8alpha, NKG2D, NKG2ACE and other markers. TCR sequencing used cDNA made by reverse transcription of extracted RNA. Assay: immunoSEQ multiplex PCR; the TCRdb copy retains only in-frame clones and omits some. Listed for the sample are more than 250,000 clones, none seen a single time. General study findings and limits: Affected scalp, especially in alopecia totalis/universalis, had a higher clonality than normal scalp did.

V and J are TRBV14 and TRBJ2-7; possible D gene TRBD2, 6 bases. This receptor was identified in a C3H/HeJ mouse with alopecia areata. Strain MHC haplotype: H2-k. Sample: CD4+ T cells sorted from a lymph node. Incomplete CDR3 DNA: TGTGCCAGCAGTTTCTGGGGGGAATAT. It codes for CASSFWGEY. The complete CDR3 sequence is CASSFWGEYEQYF.